The clone carrying this T cell receptor (beta chain) was recorded at least ten times. Its antigen is not identified. This sample is drawn from a study of T cells in Graves' hyperthyroidism and ophthalmopathy. Whole-study findings and limits: Progression to ophthalmopathy was predicted a median of approximately 6.4 months early.

Absent ophthalmopathy progression within 18 months defined stable Graves' hyperthyroidism. Using RNA transcripts as the source, TCR beta CDR3 regions were amplified. The TCR CDR3 first-round RT-PCR relied on the HTBI primer set. MiXCR was run by TCRdb on the multiplex PCR reads, yielding one entry per CDR3 protein. The data contain roughly 570,000 distinct CDR3 sequences, less than 20% of them singletons. CDR3 length equals 16 residues. In germline, CDR1 is SEHNR, CDR2 FQNEAQ (reference sequence). V trimming: 5 bases; J trimming: 5 bases; junction bases outside the gene matches: 14. The sequence came from a woman between 25 and 40 years old with Graves' hyperthyroidism. The sequencing sample was made of blood. V usage is TRBV7-9 and J usage is TRBJ2-5, with 7 bases aligning to TRBD1. This chain's CDR3 is CASSLNSLRGYETQYF. CDR3 bases: TGTGCCAGCAGCCTCAACTCCCTCAGGGGGTATGAGACCCAGTACTTC.